The 10 T cell receptor beta chains below all came from one sample that was sequenced in a study of identical twins. TCRdb re-called the 5' RACE reads through MiXCR, storing one row per CDR3 protein. The sample records roughly 770,000 distinct CDR3 sequences, over 15% being singletons. These same records also appear under a second study, on T cells expressing NK-cell markers.

Sequences were obtained from PBMCs. The source is a woman aged 18-29 years in good health.

V and J are TRBV7-9 and TRBJ2-1; D gene unclear. Germline V CDR1 and CDR2: SEHNR, FQNEAQ (reference sequence). This CDR3 spans 15 amino acids. Deletions cut 4 bases from V and 6 bases from J, with 16 bases between. The CDR3 loop is CASSSARYRGNEQFF. CDR3 sequence (DNA): TGTGCCAGCAGCTCAGCCCGGTACAGAGGCAATGAGCAGTTCTTC.

V and J are TRBV20-1 and TRBJ2-1, with D uncertain. V was shortened by 0 bases and J by 0 bases, with 12 bases between the two germline ends. Germline V gene data show CDR1 as DFQATT and CDR2 as SNEGSKA (reference sequence). The CDR3 consists of 16 residues. The CDR3 region has the DNA TGCAGTGCTAGAGATCTTGCCAGGTCCTCCTACAATGAGCAGTTCTTC. It encodes CSARDLARSSYNEQFF.

This clonotype was seen ten or more times. The chain recombines TRBV24-1 with TRBJ2-3; D is undetermined. The CDR3 runs 16 residues. Per the germline V gene, CDR1 is KGHDR and CDR2 is SFDVKD. Trimming took off 4 bases at V and 0 bases at J, with 13 bases between the two ends. This CDR3 is CATSDPDGASTDTQYF. The CDR3 DNA sequence: TGTGCCACCAGTGACCCTGACGGTGCTAGCACAGATACGCAGTATTTT.

The sample holds a few counts of this clonotype. The rearrangement links TRBV13 to TRBJ2-3, with 8 bases aligning to TRBD2. This CDR3 has 17 amino acids. V was pared by 6 bases and J by 2 bases, with 13 bases of the junction left unmatched. From germline, CDR1 is PRHDT and CDR2 FYEKMQ (reference sequence). This CDR3 reads CASSKFGGGRFTDTQYF. The CDR3 DNA reads as TGTGCCAGCAGTAAATTCGGGGGGGGCAGATTCACAGATACGCAGTATTTT. Supplemented by reference TRBV13 and TRBJ2-3, the full variable domain reads AAGVIQSPRHLIKEKRETATLKCYPIPRHDTVYWYQQGPGQDPQFLISFYEKMQSDKGSIPDRFSAQQFSDYHSELNMSSLELGDSALYFCASSKFGGGRFTDTQYFGPGTRLTVL.

This clonotype has more than one count but fewer than ten. The V call is TRBV20-1, the J call TRBJ2-3; D is tentatively TRBD1 or TRBD2 (5 bases each). The CDR3 covers 14 residues. CDR1 is DFQATT and CDR2 is SNEGSKA in the germline V gene (reference sequence). With 2 bases removed from V and 6 bases from J, the gap between germline ends came to 15 bases. The CDR3 DNA sequence: TGCAGTGCTAGAACTAGTGGGGGATTGGATACGCAGTATTTT. Protein product: CSARTSGGLDTQYF.

This chain uses TRBV5-1 with TRBJ2-5, with TRBD1 identical over 9 bases. The CDR3 length is 18 residues. Germline V gene lookup returns CDR1 SGHRS and CDR2 YFSETQ. V dropped 4 bases and J dropped 5; count of bases not matched to a gene: 18. CDR3 sequence (DNA): TGCGCCAGCAGCCCAGGGACAGGGAAGAACTCCCGGGAGGAGACCCAGTACTTC. Protein product: CASSPGTGKNSREETQYF.

The V and J genes are TRBV7-2 and TRBJ2-7; 7 nucleotides align to TRBD1. Germline trimming cut 3 bases from V and 3 bases from J; bases unmatched to any gene: 8. The germline CDR1 and CDR2 sequences are SGHTA and FQGNSA. The CDR3 is 15 amino acids. CDR3 in amino acids: CASSLAQGISYEQYF. The CDR3 DNA follows: TGTGCCAGCAGCTTGGCACAGGGGATCAGCTACGAGCAGTACTTC.

This clonotype was seen ten or more times. This chain links TRBV12-3 or TRBV12-4 with TRBJ2-1, with D unclear. Between the trimmed V and J ends, which lost 6 bases and 7 bases, there was a span of 7 bases. The CDR3 totals 11 residues. CDR3 residues: CASSTRNEQFF. CDR3 DNA: TGTGCCAGCAGCACAAGGAATGAGCAGTTCTTC.

The rearrangement links TRBV4-1 to TRBJ1-5; D call uncertain. Per the germline V gene, CDR1 is MGHRA and CDR2 is YSYEKL. The CDR3 spans 15 residues. Trimming cost V 1 base and J 4 bases, with 11 bases left between them. CDR3 nucleotides: TGCGCCAGCAGCCAAGTCCTTATGGGGAATCAGCCCCAGCATTTT. This translates into CASSQVLMGNQPQHF.

The sample holds a few counts of this clonotype. The V gene is TRBV20-1, the J gene TRBJ1-1, with D perhaps TRBD1 (5 bases). Germline CDR1 reads DFQATT; CDR2 reads SNEGSKA (reference sequence). The CDR3 is made up of 11 amino acids. Trimming took 5 bases from V and 7 from J, leaving 11 bases between them. Here the CDR3 reads CSASGTYEAFF. The CDR3 nucleotides read TGCAGTGCTTCCGGGACCTATGAAGCTTTCTTT.